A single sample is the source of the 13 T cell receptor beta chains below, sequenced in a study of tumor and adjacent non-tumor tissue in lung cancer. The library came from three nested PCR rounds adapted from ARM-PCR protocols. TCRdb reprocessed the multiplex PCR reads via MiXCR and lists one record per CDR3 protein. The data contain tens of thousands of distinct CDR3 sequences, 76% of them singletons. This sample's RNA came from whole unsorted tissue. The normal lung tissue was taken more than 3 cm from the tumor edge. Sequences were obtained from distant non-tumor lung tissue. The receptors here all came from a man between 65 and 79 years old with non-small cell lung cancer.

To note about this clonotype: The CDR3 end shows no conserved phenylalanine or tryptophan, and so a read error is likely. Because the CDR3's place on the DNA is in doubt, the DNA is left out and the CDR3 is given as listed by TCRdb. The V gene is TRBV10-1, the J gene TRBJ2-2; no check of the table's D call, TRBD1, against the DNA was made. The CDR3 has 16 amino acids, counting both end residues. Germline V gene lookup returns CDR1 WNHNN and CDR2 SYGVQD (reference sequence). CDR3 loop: CASSGNRGSVIWELLL.

The CDR3 DNA is TGCAGTGCTCAGGCGGGGACGGAACAGCCCCAGTATTTT. It specifies CSAQAGTEQPQYF. The rearrangement uses TRBV20-1 and TRBJ1-5; perhaps TRBD2 as D (6 bases). The end of the DNA aligns better with TRBJ2-3, so the J call may be wrong. The CDR3 is made up of 13 amino acids. Germline V gene lookup returns CDR1 DFQATT and CDR2 SNEGSKA (reference sequence).

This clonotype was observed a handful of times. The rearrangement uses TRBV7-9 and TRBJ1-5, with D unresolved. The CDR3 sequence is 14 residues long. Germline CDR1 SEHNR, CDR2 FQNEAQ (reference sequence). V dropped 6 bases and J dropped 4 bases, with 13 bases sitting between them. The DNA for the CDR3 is TGTGCCAGCAGATCCGGGAGGGAAAATCAGCCCCAGCATTTT. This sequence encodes CASRSGRENQPQHF.

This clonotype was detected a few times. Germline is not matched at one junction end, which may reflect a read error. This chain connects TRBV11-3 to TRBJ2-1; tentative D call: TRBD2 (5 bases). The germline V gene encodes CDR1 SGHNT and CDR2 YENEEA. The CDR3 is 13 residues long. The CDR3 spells CDSSTQYEGEQLF. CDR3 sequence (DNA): TGTGACAGCAGCACCCAGTATGAGGGTGAGCAGTTGTTC.

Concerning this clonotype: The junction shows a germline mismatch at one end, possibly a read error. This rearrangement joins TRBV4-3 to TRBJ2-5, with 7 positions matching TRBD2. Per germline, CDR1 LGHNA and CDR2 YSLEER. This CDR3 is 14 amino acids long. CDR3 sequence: CANSQEAGRGTQYF. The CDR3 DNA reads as TGCGCCAACAGCCAAGAAGCGGGACGAGGGACCCAGTACTTC.

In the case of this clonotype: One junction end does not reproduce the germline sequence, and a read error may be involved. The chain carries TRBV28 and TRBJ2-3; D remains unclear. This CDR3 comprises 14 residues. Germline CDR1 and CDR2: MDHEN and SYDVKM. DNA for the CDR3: TGTGCCAGTAGTTTTTTAGCTAGCACAGATACGCAGTATTTT. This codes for CASSFLASTDTQYF.

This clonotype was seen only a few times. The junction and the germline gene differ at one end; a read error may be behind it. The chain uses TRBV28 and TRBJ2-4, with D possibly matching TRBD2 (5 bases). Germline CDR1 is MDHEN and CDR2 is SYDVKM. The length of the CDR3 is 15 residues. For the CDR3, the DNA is TGTGCCAGCAGTTTATGGCCGCTAGCCAAAATCATTCAGTACTTC. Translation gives CASSLWPLAKIIQYF.

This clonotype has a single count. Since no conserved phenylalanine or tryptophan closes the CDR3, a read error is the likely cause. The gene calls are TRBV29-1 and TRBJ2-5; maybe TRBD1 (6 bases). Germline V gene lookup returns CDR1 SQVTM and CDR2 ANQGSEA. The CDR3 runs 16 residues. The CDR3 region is CSAKSYLQTGQETQYL. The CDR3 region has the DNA TGCAGCGCCAAGTCCTACCTCCAGACAGGTCAAGAGACGCAGTACTTG.

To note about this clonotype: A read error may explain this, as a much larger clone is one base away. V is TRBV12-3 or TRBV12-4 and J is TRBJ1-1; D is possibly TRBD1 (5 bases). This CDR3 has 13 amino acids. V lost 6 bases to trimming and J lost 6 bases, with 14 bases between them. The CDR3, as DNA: TGTGCCAGCAGCCGGGGACCCAACCCTGAAGCTTTCTTT. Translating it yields CASSRGPNPEAFF.

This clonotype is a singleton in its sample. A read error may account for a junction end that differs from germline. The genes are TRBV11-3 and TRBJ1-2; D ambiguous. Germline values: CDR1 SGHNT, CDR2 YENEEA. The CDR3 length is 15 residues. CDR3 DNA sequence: TGTGCCAGCAGCTTAGAAGACGTACGGACCTATGGCTACACCTTT. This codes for CASSLEDVRTYGYTF.

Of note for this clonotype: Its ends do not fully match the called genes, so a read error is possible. Here the CDR3 reads CASRQTRDTGEPFF. In DNA form, the CDR3 reads TGTGCCAGCAGGCAAACTAGGGACACCGGGGAGCCGTTTTTT. The gene calls are TRBV6-2 or TRBV6-3 and TRBJ2-2; maybe TRBD1 (6 bases). Germline CDR1 reads MNHEY; CDR2 reads SVGEGT. CDR3 length equals 14 residues.

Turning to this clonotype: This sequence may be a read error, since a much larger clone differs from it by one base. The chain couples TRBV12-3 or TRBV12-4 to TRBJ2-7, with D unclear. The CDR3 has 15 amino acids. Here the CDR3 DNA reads TGTGCCAGAAGTTTTGGTGCCCAGTTCTCCTACGAGCAGTACTTC. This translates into CARSFGAQFSYEQYF.

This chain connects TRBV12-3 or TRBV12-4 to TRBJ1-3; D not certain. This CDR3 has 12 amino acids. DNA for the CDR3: TGTGTTAGCACGTCCGCGGGAAACACCATATATTTT. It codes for CVSTSAGNTIYF.